This entry lists 30 T cell receptor beta chains sequenced from one sample in a study of long-term antiretroviral therapy in people with HIV (dated by TCRdb to about 2022). The immunoSEQ hsTCRB v3.0 assay was used at survey level resolution for TRB variable region sequencing. TCRdb carries this immuneACCESS record with in-frame sequences only. Its versions omit some clonotypes, under half of them owing to an unresolved V gene in the studies checked, with the rest unexplained. The sample contains 10,000 to 15,000 clones, 60% to 80% of them found a single time. Approximately 20% of the sample is held by the ten biggest clonotypes. The material was unsorted PBMCs, obtained 0.5 years before starting antiretroviral therapy. The receptors were gathered from a middle-aged woman with HIV.

Judged by abundance, this clone is medium-sized. The chain combines TRBV13 with TRBJ1-1, with a possible D match to TRBD1 (5 bases). The V gene lost 2 bases and the J gene lost 0 bases, with 13 bases spanning the gap. This CDR3 contains 16 residues. Germline-derived CDR1 and CDR2 are PRHDT and FYEKMQ (reference sequence). CDR3 region: CASSLRGSGVNTEAFF. The CDR3, as DNA: TGTGCCAGCAGCTTACGGGGTTCGGGGGTGAACACTGAAGCTTTCTTT.

J is TRBJ1-1 and V is TRBV11-2, with 9 bases identical to TRBD1. CDR1 and CDR2 (germline): SGHAT, FQNNGV. The CDR3 runs to 15 residues. Trimming took 1 base from V and 0 from J; bases not matched to a gene: 0. CDR3 sequence reads: CASSLGTGVNTEAFF. Written as DNA, the CDR3 is TGTGCCAGCAGCTTAGGGACAGGGGTGAACACTGAAGCTTTCTTT.

The chain combines TRBV6-5 with TRBJ2-5, with 11 bases identical to TRBD1. Per germline, CDR1 MNHEY and CDR2 SVGAGI. The CDR3 loop spans 16 amino acids. V shed 0 bases and J 9 bases; nucleotides not matched to a gene: 9. The CDR3 DNA sequence: TGTGCCAGCAGTTACTCCTGGACAGGGGGCGTCGAAGCCCAGTACTTC. It is translated as CASSYSWTGGVEAQYF.

The chain employs TRBV14 and TRBJ2-2; TRBD2 matches 10 bases. This CDR3 has 17 amino acids. V lost 4 bases to trimming and J lost 11 bases; unmatched junction nucleotides: 16. CDR1 SGHDN and CDR2 FVKESK come from the germline V gene. This CDR3 reads CASSPDLSGRASGELFF. The CDR3 nucleotides read TGTGCCAGCAGCCCGGACCTGAGCGGGAGGGCTTCGGGTGAGCTGTTTTTT. The full variable domain, with the rest looked up from reference TRBV14 and TRBJ2-2, is EAGVTQFPSHSVIEKGQTVTLRCDPISGHDNLYWYRRVMGKEIKFLLHFVKESKQDESGMPNNRFLAERTGGTYSTLKVQPAELEDSGVYFCASSPDLSGRASGELFFGEGSRLTVL.

The chain couples TRBV6-6 to TRBJ1-2; D may be TRBD1 (5 bases). The length of the CDR3 is 15 residues. The V end lost 5 bases, the J end lost 8 bases, and 21 bases lay between the germline ends. Germline values: CDR1 MNHNY, CDR2 SVGAGI (reference sequence). The DNA of the CDR3 is TGTGCCAGCAGTCCCCACCAGGGTGAACGGGAGGGCTACACCTTC. Translated, it gives CASSPHQGEREGYTF.

The V call is TRBV11-3, the J call TRBJ2-3; D uncertain. The CDR3 extends over 17 amino acids. V lost 1 base to trimming and J lost 0 bases, with 14 bases between them. CDR1 and CDR2 (germline): SGHNT, YENEEA. CDR3 sequence reads: CASSLGVSGTSTDTQYF. The CDR3 DNA is TGTGCCAGCAGCTTAGGAGTGTCCGGAACTAGCACAGATACGCAGTATTTT. Full variable domain (remainder filled in from reference TRBV11-3 and TRBJ2-3): EAGVVQSPRYKIIEKKQPVAFWCNPISGHNTLYWYLQNLGQGPELLIRYENEEAVDDSQLPKDRFSAERLKGVDSTLKIQPAELGDSAVYLCASSLGVSGTSTDTQYFGPGTRLTVL.

The chain links TRBV7-6 to TRBJ2-7; D gene ambiguous. The V gene's germline CDR1 is SGHVS and CDR2 FNYEAQ. This CDR3 has 14 residues. Trimming shortened V by 3 bases and J by 3 bases, and 12 bases separated the two germline ends. CDR3 region: CASSFNPKGYEQYF. CDR3 bases: TGTGCCAGCAGCTTCAACCCTAAGGGCTACGAGCAGTACTTC. Based on the CDR3 plus reference TRBV7-6 and TRBJ2-7, the full variable domain is GAGVSQSPRYKVTKRGQDVALRCDPISGHVSLYWYRQALGQGPEFLTYFNYEAQQDKSGLPNDRFSAERPEGSISTLTIQRTEQRDSAMYRCASSFNPKGYEQYFGPGTRLTVT.

This chain connects TRBV5-6 to TRBJ2-1, with a tentative D call TRBD2 (6 bases). Germline assignment: CDR1 SGHDT and CDR2 YYEEEE. The CDR3 runs to 15 residues. V was cut by 0 bases and J by 2 bases, with 9 bases left in between. The DNA for the CDR3 is TGTGCCAGCAGCTTGGGGTCGGGAGCCTACAATGAGCAGTTCTTC. It encodes CASSLGSGAYNEQFF.

This clone was recorded once. The chain combines TRBV7-2 with TRBJ2-7; 7 bases are a match to TRBD1. The CDR3 spans 16 residues. Germline CDR1 is SGHTA and CDR2 is FQGNSA. Trimming at V came to 1 base and at J to 2 bases, leaving 8 bases not matched to a gene. CDR3 loop: CASSLGEGALPYEQYF. DNA of the CDR3: TGTGCCAGCAGCTTAGGTGAGGGGGCCTTACCCTACGAGCAGTACTTC. Using reference TRBV7-2 and TRBJ2-7 for the parts outside the CDR3, the full variable domain is GAGVSQSPSNKVTEKGKDVELRCDPISGHTALYWYRQSLGQGLEFLIYFQGNSAPDKSGLPSDRFSAERTGGSVSTLTIQRTQQEDSAVYLCASSLGEGALPYEQYFGPGTRLTVT.

The CDR3 protein is CASSQGPDRDNSPLHF. The DNA for the CDR3 is TGCGCCAGCAGCCAAGGCCCGGACAGGGATAATTCACCCCTCCACTTT. V usage is TRBV4-3 and J usage is TRBJ1-6; TRBD1 agrees at 8 bases. This CDR3 comprises 16 residues. Germline CDR1 and CDR2: LGHNA and YSLEER. With 1 base clipped from V and 5 bases from J, the junction kept 4 bases outside the gene matches.

This chain uses TRBV2 with TRBJ2-7; D remains ambiguous. Germline CDR1 and CDR2: SNHLY and FYNNEI. V was pared by 2 bases and J by 3 bases, with 14 bases between. The length of the CDR3 is 15 residues. The CDR3 protein is CASSESPNLDYEQYF. For the CDR3, the DNA is TGTGCCAGCAGTGAAAGTCCTAACCTAGACTACGAGCAGTACTTC. Full variable domain (remainder filled in from reference TRBV2 and TRBJ2-7): EPEVTQTPSHQVTQMGQEVILRCVPISNHLYFYWYRQILGQKVEFLVSFYNNEISEKSEIFDDQFSVERPDGSNFTLKIRSTKLEDSAMYFCASSESPNLDYEQYFGPGTRLTVT.

This clone showed up just a few times. V is TRBV10-3 and J is TRBJ1-5, with TRBD1 as a possible D gene (6 bases). CDR1 and CDR2 (germline): ENHRY, SYGVKD. This CDR3 is built from 14 residues. Between the trimmed V and J ends, which lost 3 bases and 7 bases, there was a span of 13 bases. In nucleotides, the CDR3 is TGTGCCATCAGTGAACAGGGTGTTAAACAGCCCCAGCATTTT. This translates into CAISEQGVKQPQHF.

This rearrangement joins TRBV5-1 to TRBJ1-2, with D possibly being TRBD1 (5 bases). The CDR3 has 15 residues. Germline V gene lookup returns CDR1 SGHRS and CDR2 YFSETQ. The V and J ends lost 6 bases and 1 base respectively, with 16 bases between them. CDR3 coding DNA: TGCGCCAGCACCTCGGGGGGGACTCTTAACTATGGCTACACCTTC. It translates to CASTSGGTLNYGYTF.

The gene calls are TRBV15 and TRBJ1-1; 7 nucleotides match TRBD1. With V trimmed by 3 bases and J by 1 base, 8 bases remained unmatched. Germline V gene lookup returns CDR1 LNHNV and CDR2 YYDKDF (reference sequence). The CDR3 consists of 16 residues. CDR3 DNA sequence: TGTGCCACCAGCAGGGCCCCGACAGGGAGGAACACTGAAGCTTTCTTT. As protein: CATSRAPTGRNTEAFF.

The chain carries TRBV29-1 and TRBJ2-2, with 8 bases aligning to TRBD1. CDR1 is SQVTM and CDR2 is ANQGSEA in the germline V gene. The CDR3 has 14 amino acids. The V segment lost 7 bases and the J segment 3 bases; nucleotides outside the gene matches: 7. The CDR3 reads CSGRQGTDTGELFF. CDR3 nucleotides: TGCAGCGGGAGACAGGGGACGGACACCGGGGAGCTGTTTTTT.

This rearrangement joins TRBV6-1 to TRBJ2-1; 9 bases line up with TRBD2. Germline V gene data show CDR1 as MNHNS and CDR2 as SASEGT. The J segment lost 8 bases and the V segment lost 2 bases, leaving 10 bases of the junction unmatched. The CDR3 runs 16 residues. The chain's CDR3 is CASSELAGGRLDEQFF. Here the CDR3 DNA reads TGTGCCAGCAGTGAACTGGCGGGGGGGAGATTAGATGAGCAGTTCTTC.

This clone was detected only a few times. The chain links TRBV4-2 to TRBJ1-3; tentative D call: TRBD1 (5 bases). The V gene's germline CDR1 is LGHNA and CDR2 YNFKEQ. The length of the CDR3 is 18 residues. V gave up 4 bases and J gave up 1 base, with 20 bases separating them. CDR3 in amino acids: CASSPRRGRSASGNTIYF. DNA for the CDR3: TGTGCCAGCAGCCCCCGGAGGGGTCGGTCGGCGTCTGGAAACACCATATATTTT.

The rearrangement joins TRBV18 to TRBJ2-1, with TRBD2 matching over 13 bases. V lost 0 bases and J lost 7; bases outside the gene matches: 3. This CDR3 spans 16 amino acids. Germline V lookup: CDR1 KGHSH, CDR2 LQKENI. CDR3 sequence (DNA): TGTGCCAGCTCACCACCGGGACTAGCGGGGAGAAATGAGCAGTTCTTC. Translation gives CASSPPGLAGRNEQFF.

J is TRBJ1-1 and V is TRBV5-1, with D perhaps TRBD1 (6 bases). The CDR3 sequence is 13 residues long. The ends were cut back, 2 bases at V and 2 bases at J, with 7 bases in the middle. Germline V gene data show CDR1 as SGHRS and CDR2 as YFSETQ. The CDR3: CASSLQGNTEAFF. The CDR3 nucleotides are TGCGCCAGCAGCTTACAGGGCAACACTGAAGCTTTCTTT.

The table lists this clone with a count of one. V gene TRBV9 combines with J gene TRBJ1-1; no definite D call. Germline CDR1 and CDR2: SGDLS and YYNGEE. The V and J ends lost 5 bases and 6 bases respectively, with 14 bases between them. CDR3 size: 13 residues. This chain's CDR3 is CASRPGFGAEAFF. CDR3 in DNA: TGTGCCAGCAGACCGGGTTTCGGGGCTGAAGCTTTCTTT.

J is TRBJ2-2 and V is TRBV7-2; TRBD1 matches at 7 bases. CDR1 is SGHTA, CDR2 FQGNSA, per germline. J was trimmed by 5 bases and V by 4 bases; bases with no gene match: 16. This CDR3 has 18 amino acids. Here the CDR3 reads CASSSPGGRGTPTGELFF. CDR3 sequence (DNA): TGTGCCAGCAGCTCTCCTGGGGGCAGGGGGACACCAACCGGGGAGCTGTTTTTT.

The rearrangement uses TRBV7-2 and TRBJ2-3, with 7 bases fitting TRBD1. CDR1 and CDR2 from the germline V gene are SGHTA and FQGNSA. There are 14 residues in the CDR3. V was pared by 6 bases and J by 1 base, with 4 bases of the junction left unmatched. This CDR3 reads CASRFGQGTDTQYF. The CDR3 DNA reads as TGTGCCAGCAGATTCGGACAGGGCACAGATACGCAGTATTTT.

The V and J genes are TRBV5-1 and TRBJ2-5, with 9 bases lining up with TRBD2. Germline V gene data show CDR1 as SGHRS and CDR2 as YFSETQ. J gave up 5 bases and V 4 bases, and 15 bases lay outside the gene matches. CDR3 size: 17 residues. The CDR3 region has the DNA TGCGCCAGCAGCCGTGCCAATCTAGCGGGAACCGGGGAGACCCAGTACTTC. This codes for CASSRANLAGTGETQYF.

By sample fraction, this clone is medium-sized. The V gene is TRBV5-6, the J gene TRBJ2-1, with TRBD1 identical over 7 bases. Germline V gene sequence: CDR1 SGHDT, CDR2 YYEEEE. The CDR3 is 14 residues long. The V and J ends lost 0 bases and 10 bases, in that order; junction bases with no gene match: 7. CDR3 nucleotide sequence: TGTGCCAGCAGCTTGGGGGATTTCAGGGGGGAGCAGTTCTTC. It translates to CASSLGDFRGEQFF.

This clone turned up a few times. The chain employs TRBV2 and TRBJ2-7; 9 nucleotides agree with TRBD1. CDR1 and CDR2 (germline): SNHLY, FYNNEI. The CDR3 consists of 18 residues. V was clipped by 1 base and J by 0 bases; unmatched bases: 10. CDR3 sequence reads: CASSEDGGQGLASYEQYF. As DNA, the CDR3 is TGTGCCAGCAGTGAAGACGGCGGACAGGGGCTCGCCTCCTACGAGCAGTACTTC.

V usage is TRBV27 and J usage is TRBJ1-5; D is perhaps TRBD1 (6 bases). V lost 2 bases and J 0 bases, leaving 11 bases between the germline ends. CDR3 length: 16 amino acids. Germline V gene sequence: CDR1 MNHEY, CDR2 SMNVEV (reference sequence). In DNA, the CDR3 is TGTGCCAGCAGTTTAGCGGCAGGGGTTAGCAATCAGCCCCAGCATTTT. Translated: CASSLAAGVSNQPQHF.

V is TRBV12-5 and J is TRBJ2-3; TRBD2 matches 11 bases. From germline, CDR1 is LGHNT and CDR2 FRNRAP. CDR3 size: 20 residues. V lost 5 bases, J lost 3 bases, and 19 bases stayed unmatched. The CDR3 protein is CASGTRTYSGRAGETDTQYF. The CDR3 coding sequence is TGTGCTAGTGGTACCCGAACCTATAGCGGGAGGGCCGGAGAAACAGATACGCAGTATTTT.

The chain couples TRBV29-1 to TRBJ1-2, with TRBD1 matching 7 bases. This CDR3 has 13 amino acids. V gave up 6 bases and J gave up 8 bases; unmatched junction bases: 12. Germline CDR1 reads SQVTM; CDR2 reads ANQGSEA. CDR3 region: CSVRGQVRGGYTF. The CDR3 DNA reads TGCAGCGTCCGCGGACAGGTCCGGGGCGGCTACACCTTC.

V gene TRBV4-1 combines with J gene TRBJ2-7; TRBD1 matches 7 bases. Looked up from germline, CDR1 is MGHRA and CDR2 is YSYEKL. Trimming removed 0 bases from V and 2 bases from J; junction bases left unmatched: 4. The CDR3 consists of 15 residues. Written as DNA, the CDR3 is TGCGCCAGCAGCCAAGATTGGCAGGGGGCCTACGAGCAGTACTTC. It codes for CASSQDWQGAYEQYF.

The rearrangement joins TRBV7-9 to TRBJ2-2; 7 bases match TRBD1. The V segment lost 5 bases and the J segment 4 bases; nucleotides outside the gene matches: 10. Germline CDR1 and CDR2: SEHNR and FQNEAQ (reference sequence). The CDR3 extends over 16 amino acids. Here the CDR3 reads CASSPQQGVVTGELFF. The CDR3 DNA sequence: TGTGCCAGCAGCCCCCAGCAGGGGGTTGTCACCGGGGAGCTGTTTTTT.